This TCR beta chain was identified during a study of OX40 agonist ivuxolimab in advanced cancers. Study details: A history of anti-PD-1, anti-PD-L1 or anti-CTLA-4 therapy was acceptable, and approximately 41% had some.

The CDR3 is made up of 12 amino acids. Germline V CDR1 and CDR2: MNHEY, SVGAGI. Trimming pared 8 bases from V and 8 bases from J, leaving 15 bases between. Repertoires were generated with immunoSEQ multiplex PCR, while TCRdb's copy carries only in-frame clones and drops some. Of about 54,000 clones listed, approximately 93% are singletons. Sequencing used CD4+ or CD8+ T cells sorted from blood, obtained in a trial of the OX40 agonist ivuxolimab. The gene calls are TRBV6-5 and TRBJ1-2, with D possibly matching TRBD1 (6 bases). The clonotype originates from an adult with an advanced solid tumor such as melanoma, head and neck, liver or kidney cancer. The CDR3 loop is CASGTGSRGYTF. CDR3 DNA sequence: TGTGCCAGCGGAACAGGGTCTCGCGGCTACACCTTC.